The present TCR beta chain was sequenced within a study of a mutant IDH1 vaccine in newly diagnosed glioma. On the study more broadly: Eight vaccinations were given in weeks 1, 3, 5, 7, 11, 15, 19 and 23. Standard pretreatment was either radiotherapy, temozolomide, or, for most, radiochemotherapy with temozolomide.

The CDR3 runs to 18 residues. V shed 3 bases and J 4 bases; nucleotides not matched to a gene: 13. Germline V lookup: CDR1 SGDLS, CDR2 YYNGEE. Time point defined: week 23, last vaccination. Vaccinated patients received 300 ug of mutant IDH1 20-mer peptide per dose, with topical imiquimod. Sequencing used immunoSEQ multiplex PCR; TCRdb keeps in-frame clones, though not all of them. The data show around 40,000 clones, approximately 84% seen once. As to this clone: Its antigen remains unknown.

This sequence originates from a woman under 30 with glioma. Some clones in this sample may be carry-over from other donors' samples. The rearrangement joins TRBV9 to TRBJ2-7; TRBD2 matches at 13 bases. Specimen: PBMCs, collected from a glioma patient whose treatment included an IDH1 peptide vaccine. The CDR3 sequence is CASSDQSGTSGNPYEQYF. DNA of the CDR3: TGTGCCAGCAGCGACCAATCGGGGACTAGCGGGAATCCGTACGAGCAGTACTTC.